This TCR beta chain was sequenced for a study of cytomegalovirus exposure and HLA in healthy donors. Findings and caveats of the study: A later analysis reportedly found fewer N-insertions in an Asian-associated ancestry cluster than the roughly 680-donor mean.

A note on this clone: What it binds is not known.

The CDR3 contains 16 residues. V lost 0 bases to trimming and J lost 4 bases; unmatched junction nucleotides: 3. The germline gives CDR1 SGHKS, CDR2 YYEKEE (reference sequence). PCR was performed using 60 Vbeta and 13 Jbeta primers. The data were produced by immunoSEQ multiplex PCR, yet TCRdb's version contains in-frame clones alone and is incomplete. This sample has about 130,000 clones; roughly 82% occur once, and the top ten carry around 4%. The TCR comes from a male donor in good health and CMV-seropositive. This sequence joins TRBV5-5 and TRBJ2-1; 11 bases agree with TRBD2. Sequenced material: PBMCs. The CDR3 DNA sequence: TGTGCCAGCAGCTTGGCTAGCGGGGGGACTTACAATGAGCAGTTCTTC. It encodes CASSLASGGTYNEQFF.